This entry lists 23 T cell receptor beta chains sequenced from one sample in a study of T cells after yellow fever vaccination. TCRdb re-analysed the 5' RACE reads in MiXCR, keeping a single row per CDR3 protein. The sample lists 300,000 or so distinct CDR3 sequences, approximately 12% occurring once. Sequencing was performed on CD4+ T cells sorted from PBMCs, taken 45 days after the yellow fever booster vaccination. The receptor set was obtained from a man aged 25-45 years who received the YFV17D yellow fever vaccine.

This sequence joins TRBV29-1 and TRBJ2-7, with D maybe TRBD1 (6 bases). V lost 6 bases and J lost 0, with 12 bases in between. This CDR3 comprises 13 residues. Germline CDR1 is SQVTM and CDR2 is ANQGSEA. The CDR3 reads CSVLDRSSYEQYF. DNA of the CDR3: TGCAGCGTCCTCGACAGGAGCTCCTACGAGCAGTACTTC.

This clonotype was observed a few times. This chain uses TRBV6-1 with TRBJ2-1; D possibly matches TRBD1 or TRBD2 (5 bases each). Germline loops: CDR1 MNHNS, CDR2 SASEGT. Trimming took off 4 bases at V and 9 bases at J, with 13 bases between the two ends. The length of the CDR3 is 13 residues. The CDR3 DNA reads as TGTGCCAGCAGTGGGGCAGGTGGGGGTGAGCAGTTCTTC. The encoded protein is CASSGAGGGEQFF.

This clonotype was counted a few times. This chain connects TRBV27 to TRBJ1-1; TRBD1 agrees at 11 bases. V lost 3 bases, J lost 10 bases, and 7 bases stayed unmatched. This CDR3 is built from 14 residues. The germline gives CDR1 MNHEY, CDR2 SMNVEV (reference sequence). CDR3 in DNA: TGTGCCAGCAGTTTCACCGGGACAGGGGGTTTAGCTTTCTTT. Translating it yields CASSFTGTGGLAFF.

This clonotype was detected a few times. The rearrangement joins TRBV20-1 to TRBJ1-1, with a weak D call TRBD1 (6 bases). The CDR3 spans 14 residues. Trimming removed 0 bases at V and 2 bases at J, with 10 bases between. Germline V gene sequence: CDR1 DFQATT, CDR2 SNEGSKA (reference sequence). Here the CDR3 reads CSAREGHSNTEAFF. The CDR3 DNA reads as TGCAGTGCTAGAGAGGGACATAGTAACACTGAAGCTTTCTTT.

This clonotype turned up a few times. The CDR3 coding sequence is TGTGCCAGCAGCTTAGCGTGGGTAGTGAACACTGAAGCTTTCTTT. It codes for CASSLAWVVNTEAFF. J is TRBJ1-1 and V is TRBV7-2; no clear D. The ends were cut back, 0 bases at V and 0 bases at J, with 8 bases in the middle. The CDR3 runs 15 residues. Germline CDR1 reads SGHTA; CDR2 reads FQGNSA.

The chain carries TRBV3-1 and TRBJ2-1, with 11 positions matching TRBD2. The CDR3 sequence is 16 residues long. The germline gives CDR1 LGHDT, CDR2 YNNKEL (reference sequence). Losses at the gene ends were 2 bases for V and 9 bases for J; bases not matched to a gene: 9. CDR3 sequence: CASSQRGSGRAIEQFF. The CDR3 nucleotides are TGTGCCAGCAGCCAAAGAGGTAGCGGGAGGGCCATTGAGCAGTTCTTC.

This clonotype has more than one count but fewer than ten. The CDR3: CASSLHSSYEQYF. In DNA form, the CDR3 reads TGTGCCAGCAGTTTACATAGCTCCTACGAGCAGTACTTC. J is TRBJ2-7 and V is TRBV12-3 or TRBV12-4; no firm D call. The V gene lost 2 bases and the J gene lost 0 bases, with 5 bases spanning the gap. This CDR3 is built from 13 residues.

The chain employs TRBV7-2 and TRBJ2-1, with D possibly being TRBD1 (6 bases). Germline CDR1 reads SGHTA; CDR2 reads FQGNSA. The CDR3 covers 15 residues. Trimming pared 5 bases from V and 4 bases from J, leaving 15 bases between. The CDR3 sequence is CASSPRTDRYNEQFF. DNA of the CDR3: TGTGCCAGCAGCCCCCGGACGGACAGATACAATGAGCAGTTCTTC. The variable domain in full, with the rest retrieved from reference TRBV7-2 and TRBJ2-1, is GAGVSQSPSNKVTEKGKDVELRCDPISGHTALYWYRQSLGQGLEFLIYFQGNSAPDKSGLPSDRFSAERTGGSVSTLTIQRTQQEDSAVYLCASSPRTDRYNEQFFGPGTRLTVL.

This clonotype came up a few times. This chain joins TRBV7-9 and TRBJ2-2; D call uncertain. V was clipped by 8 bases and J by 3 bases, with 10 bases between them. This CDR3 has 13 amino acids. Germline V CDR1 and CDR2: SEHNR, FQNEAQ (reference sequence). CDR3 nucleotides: TGTGCCAGCGGCAAACAACACACCGGGGAGCTGTTTTTT. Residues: CASGKQHTGELFF.

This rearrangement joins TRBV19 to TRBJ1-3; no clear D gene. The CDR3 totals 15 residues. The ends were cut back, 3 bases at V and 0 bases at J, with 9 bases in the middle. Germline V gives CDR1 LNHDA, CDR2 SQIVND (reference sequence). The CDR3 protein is CASSIGSSSGNTIYF. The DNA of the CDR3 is TGTGCCAGTAGTATCGGCAGCAGCTCTGGAAACACCATATATTTT.

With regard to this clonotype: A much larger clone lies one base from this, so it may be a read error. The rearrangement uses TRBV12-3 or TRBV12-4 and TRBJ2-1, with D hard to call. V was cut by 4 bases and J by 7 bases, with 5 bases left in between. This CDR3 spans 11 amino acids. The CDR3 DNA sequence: TGTGCCAGCAGTTATAGTAATGAGCAGTTCTTC. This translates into CASSYSNEQFF.

CDR3 sequence: CASSLFRDKNTEAFF. The DNA for the CDR3 is TGTGCCAGCAGTTTATTTCGGGACAAGAACACTGAAGCTTTCTTT. The V call is TRBV27, the J call TRBJ1-1, with D possibly TRBD1 on 6 matching bases. The germline CDR1 and CDR2 sequences are MNHEY and SMNVEV (reference sequence). CDR3 length: 15 residues. V shed 1 base and J shed 1 base, with 10 bases lying between them.

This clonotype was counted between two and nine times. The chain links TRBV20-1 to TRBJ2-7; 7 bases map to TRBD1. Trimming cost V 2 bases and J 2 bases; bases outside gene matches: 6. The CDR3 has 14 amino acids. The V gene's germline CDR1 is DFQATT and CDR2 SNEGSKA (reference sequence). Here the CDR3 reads CSARSLDRTYEQYF. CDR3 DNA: TGCAGTGCTAGATCATTGGACAGGACCTACGAGCAGTACTTC.

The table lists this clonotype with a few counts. The CDR3 DNA reads TGCGCCAGCAGCTTGGAGGTAGATACGCAGTATTTT. Translating it yields CASSLEVDTQYF. The rearrangement joins TRBV5-1 to TRBJ2-3; no definite D call. Trimming removed 0 bases from V and 5 bases from J, with 4 bases in between. From germline, CDR1 is SGHRS and CDR2 YFSETQ. This CDR3 has 12 residues.

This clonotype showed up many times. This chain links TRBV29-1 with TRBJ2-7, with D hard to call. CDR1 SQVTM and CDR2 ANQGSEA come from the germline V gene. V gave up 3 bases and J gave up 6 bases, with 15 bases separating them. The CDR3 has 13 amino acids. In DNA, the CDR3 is TGCAGCGTTGACCACGGAGAAGTAGCCGAGCAGTACTTC. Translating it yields CSVDHGEVAEQYF.

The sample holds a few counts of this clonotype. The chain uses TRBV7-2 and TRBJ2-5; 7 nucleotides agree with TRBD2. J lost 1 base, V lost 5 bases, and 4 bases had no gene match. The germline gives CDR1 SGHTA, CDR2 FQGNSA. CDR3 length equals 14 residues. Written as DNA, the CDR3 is TGTGCCAGCAGCCGCAGCGGGATCCAAGAGACCCAGTACTTC. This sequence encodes CASSRSGIQETQYF. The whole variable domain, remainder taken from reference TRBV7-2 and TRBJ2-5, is GAGVSQSPSNKVTEKGKDVELRCDPISGHTALYWYRQSLGQGLEFLIYFQGNSAPDKSGLPSDRFSAERTGGSVSTLTIQRTQQEDSAVYLCASSRSGIQETQYFGPGTRLLVL.

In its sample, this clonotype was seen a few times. The CDR3 is CASSPRGQGLGNEQFF. The CDR3 DNA is TGTGCCAGCAGCCCTAGGGGCCAAGGGTTAGGCAATGAGCAGTTCTTC. This rearrangement joins TRBV7-9 to TRBJ2-1, with a tentative D call TRBD1 (5 bases). The CDR3 loop spans 16 amino acids. CDR1 is SEHNR, CDR2 FQNEAQ, per germline (reference sequence). The V gene lost 5 bases and the J gene lost 6 bases, with 20 bases spanning the gap.

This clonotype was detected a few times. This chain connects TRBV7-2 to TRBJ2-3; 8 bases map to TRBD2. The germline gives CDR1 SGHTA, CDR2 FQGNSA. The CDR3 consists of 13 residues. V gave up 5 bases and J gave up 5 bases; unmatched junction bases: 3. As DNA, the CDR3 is TGTGCCAGCAGCCAGCGGGGGATAGATACGCAGTATTTT. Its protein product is CASSQRGIDTQYF. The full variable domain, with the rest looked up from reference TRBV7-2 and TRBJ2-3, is GAGVSQSPSNKVTEKGKDVELRCDPISGHTALYWYRQSLGQGLEFLIYFQGNSAPDKSGLPSDRFSAERTGGSVSTLTIQRTQQEDSAVYLCASSQRGIDTQYFGPGTRLTVL.

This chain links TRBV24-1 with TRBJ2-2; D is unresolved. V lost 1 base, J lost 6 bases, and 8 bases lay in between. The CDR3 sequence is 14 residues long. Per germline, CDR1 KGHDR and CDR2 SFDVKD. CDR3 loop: CATSDFGKAGELFF. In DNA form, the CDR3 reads TGTGCCACCAGTGATTTCGGCAAGGCCGGGGAGCTGTTTTTT.

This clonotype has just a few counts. CDR3 sequence: CASSLAVGTDTQYF. Here the CDR3 DNA reads TGTGCCAGCAGCTTAGCGGTGGGCACAGATACGCAGTATTTT. The J gene is TRBJ2-3, the V gene TRBV7-9; D is unclear. V was shortened by 0 bases and J by 1 base, with 5 bases between the two germline ends. This CDR3 has 14 residues. CDR1 and CDR2 (germline): SEHNR, FQNEAQ (reference sequence).

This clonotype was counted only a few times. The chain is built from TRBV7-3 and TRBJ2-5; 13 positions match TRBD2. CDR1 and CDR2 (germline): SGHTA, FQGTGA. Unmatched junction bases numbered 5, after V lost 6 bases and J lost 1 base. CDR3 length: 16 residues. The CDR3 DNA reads TGTGCCAGCAGTCCCGGGACTAGCGGGGCCCAAGAGACCCAGTACTTC. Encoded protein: CASSPGTSGAQETQYF.

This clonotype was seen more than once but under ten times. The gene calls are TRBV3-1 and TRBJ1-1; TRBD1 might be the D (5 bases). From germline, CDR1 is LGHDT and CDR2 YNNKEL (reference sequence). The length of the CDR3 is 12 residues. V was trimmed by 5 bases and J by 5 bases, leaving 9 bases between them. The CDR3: CASSIWGTEAFF. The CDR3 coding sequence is TGTGCCAGCAGCATCTGGGGGACTGAAGCTTTCTTT. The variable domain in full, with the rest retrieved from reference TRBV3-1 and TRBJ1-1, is DTAVSQTPKYLVTQMGNDKSIKCEQNLGHDTMYWYKQDSKKFLKIMFSYNNKELIINETVPNRFSPKSPDKAHLNLHINSLELGDSAVYFCASSIWGTEAFFGQGTRLTVV.

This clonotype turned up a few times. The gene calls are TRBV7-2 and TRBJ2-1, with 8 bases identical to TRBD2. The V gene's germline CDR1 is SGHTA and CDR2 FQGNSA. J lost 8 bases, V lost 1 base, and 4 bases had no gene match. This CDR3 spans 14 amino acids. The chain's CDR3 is CASSLGAGVYEQFF. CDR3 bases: TGTGCCAGCAGCTTAGGAGCGGGAGTATATGAGCAGTTCTTC.